This T cell receptor beta chain was retrieved from a study of regulatory T cells in long-lasting Graves disease. As for the study in general: Graves' cases, newly diagnosed, had used antithyroid drugs under 3 months.

Relying on iRepertoire HTBI primers and Arm-PCR of CDR3 regions, the team built TCR beta libraries. Via MiXCR, TCRdb re-called the multiplex PCR reads, giving one row per CDR3 protein. The sample holds 360,000 or so distinct CDR3 sequences, around 15% seen once. The time point here: newly diagnosed GD, antithyroid drugs for less than 3 months. Making the TCR library involved RNA that had been extracted from PBMCs. Trimming removed 0 bases at V and 1 base at J, with 10 bases between. This CDR3 has 15 amino acids. Germline V gives CDR1 SGHRS, CDR2 YFSETQ. In addition, the sample was reused for a study of T cells in Graves' hyperthyroidism and ophthalmopathy.

This clonotype was sampled from a man aged 40-49 years with Graves disease. This chain links TRBV5-1 with TRBJ1-1; no firm D call. Sequencing was performed on peripheral blood mononuclear cells (PBMCs), taken at new diagnosis, from a patient treated with antithyroid drugs. CDR3 in amino acids: CASSLGSYRNTEAFF. For the CDR3, the DNA is TGCGCCAGCAGCTTGGGGTCATACAGGAACACTGAAGCTTTCTTT.